Given below is one T cell receptor (beta chain) in context. Antigen specificity is unknown. The repertoire was sequenced with immunoSEQ multiplex PCR; TCRdb's copy has only in-frame clones and lacks some. The data hold around 9,300 clones, with around three quarters observed a single time. This entry belongs to a study of T cell clones after liver transplantation. For the study at large: A pre-transplant mixed lymphocyte reaction with TCRbeta sequencing defined graft-donor-reactive clones followed in post-transplant blood. Study outcomes and limitations: In 5 of 8 subjects, circulating graft-donor-reactive CD4 TCRbeta sequences fell significantly after transplant. Conclusions were preliminary, with small, heterogeneous patient groups. Rather than being deleted, graft donor-reactive T cells may have moved into the graft.

This CDR3 contains 12 residues. Germline CDR1 and CDR2: GTSNPN and SVGIG (reference sequence). V was clipped by 3 bases and J by 7 bases; unmatched bases: 3. The chain recombines TRBV30 with TRBJ2-1; 7 nucleotides agree with TRBD2. Sequenced material: CD8+ T cells from blood, taken at the roughly 15-month timepoint. The sequence was collected from a human patient who received a liver transplant. Among the T cells, some may be from the graft donor. The CDR3 protein is CAWRAGDNEQFF. The DNA of the CDR3 is TGTGCCTGGAGGGCGGGGGATAATGAGCAGTTCTTC.